This T cell receptor (beta chain) was captured in a study of siplizumab effects on memory and regulatory T cells. Findings of the study overall: Siplizumab led to significantly less abundant alloreactive sequences that could be traced back to unstimulated CD4+ memory cells. Naive versus memory phenotype went unassigned for roughly 75-96% of proliferating CD4+ or CD8+ clones.

A word on this clone: Its antigen is unidentified.

J was trimmed by 0 bases and V by 4 bases; bases with no gene match: 6. The CDR3 loop spans 15 amino acids. Germline V CDR1 and CDR2: SGDLS, YYNGEE. Approximately 100,000 TCR templates per sample were assayed. Sequencing was performed with immunoSEQ multiplex PCR; in TCRdb, only in-frame clones are kept and a portion is missing. This sample has 80,000 to 130,000 clones, with 92% found just once. This TCR came from a human donor in good health. The chain employs TRBV9 and TRBJ1-1; the match to TRBD1 covers 7 bases. Sequencing was performed on Tregs sorted from blood. CDR3 sequence: CASSPQGGVNTEAFF. The DNA for the CDR3 is TGTGCCAGCAGCCCTCAGGGGGGGGTGAACACTGAAGCTTTCTTT.